One sample yielded the 8 T cell receptor beta chains listed below, sequenced in a study of STAT5B mutations in CD4+ large granular lymphocyte leukemia. The method was immunoSEQ multiplex PCR; TCRdb's version includes in-frame clones alone and lacks a portion of them. The table lists roughly 30,000 clones, over 80% of them singletons. The sequenced material came from CD4+ T cells from blood buffy coats. The receptors here all came from a human donor in good health.

V and J are TRBV5-8 and TRBJ1-2; the D is unclear. The CDR3 runs to 14 residues. The germline V gene has CDR1 SGHTS and CDR2 YDEGEE. The germline V and J ends were trimmed by 3 bases and 4 bases, with 13 bases remaining between them. Here the CDR3 reads CASSWRAGSYGYTF. Written as DNA, the CDR3 is TGTGCCAGCAGCTGGCGGGCGGGTAGCTATGGCTACACCTTC.

This clone was seen only once. This chain connects TRBV7-2 to TRBJ2-7; D ambiguous. CDR1 and CDR2 from the germline V gene are SGHTA and FQGNSA. CDR3 size: 11 residues. V was clipped by 4 bases and J by 5 bases, with 6 bases between them. The DNA for the CDR3 is TGTGCCAGCAGCTACCATGACGAGCAGTACTTC. Protein product: CASSYHDEQYF.

Here the CDR3 reads CASSSPSLSDTQYF. Written as DNA, the CDR3 is TGTGCCAGCAGCTCCCCTAGCTTATCAGATACGCAGTATTTT. The rearrangement joins TRBV7-6 to TRBJ2-3, with D tentatively TRBD2 (5 bases). Per germline, CDR1 SGHVS and CDR2 FNYEAQ. Trimming pared 4 bases from V and 4 bases from J, leaving 12 bases between. The CDR3 loop spans 14 amino acids.

This clone was seen a handful of times. For the CDR3, the DNA is TGTGCCAGCTCACTCTATGCTAGCGCCAATCGTCTGAGCTCCTACGAGCAGTACTTC. The encoded protein is CASSLYASANRLSSYEQYF. V and J are TRBV18 and TRBJ2-7, with D perhaps TRBD2 (6 bases). Trimming pared 4 bases from V and 0 bases from J, leaving 25 bases between. This CDR3 comprises 19 residues. CDR1 and CDR2 from the germline V gene are KGHSH and LQKENI.

J is TRBJ1-5 and V is TRBV2; TRBD1 might be the D (5 bases). This CDR3 contains 15 residues. Germline loops: CDR1 SNHLY, CDR2 FYNNEI. The V gene lost 7 bases and the J gene lost 0 bases, with 13 bases spanning the gap. The CDR3 DNA reads TGTGCCAGCACCCGGGAGACAGATAGCAATCAGCCCCAGCATTTT. Amino acids: CASTRETDSNQPQHF.

This clone was detected only once. The chain is built from TRBV21-1 and TRBJ2-2; no DNA check was done on the table's D call, TRBD2. TRBV21-1 is tagged as a pseudogene. This CDR3 region has 16 residues. The CDR3 sequence is CASSKRTGLPAGELFF. The CDR3 DNA sequence: TGTGCCAGCAGCAAACGGACGGGGTTACCAGCCGGGGAGCTGTTTTTT.

V gene TRBV6-1 combines with J gene TRBJ2-7; 9 nucleotides match TRBD1. CDR1 is MNHNS, CDR2 SASEGT, per germline. This CDR3 has 15 residues. The J segment lost 4 bases and the V segment lost 7 bases, leaving 11 bases of the junction unmatched. CDR3 amino acids: CASKQGAPRYYEQYF. The CDR3, as DNA: TGTGCCAGCAAACAGGGGGCCCCTCGATATTACGAGCAGTACTTC.

This clone was seen once. This chain connects TRBV2 to TRBJ2-1; 8 bases align to TRBD1. V was pared by 4 bases and J by 2 bases, with 4 bases of the junction left unmatched. CDR3 length equals 15 residues. The germline V gene has CDR1 SNHLY and CDR2 FYNNEI. CDR3 sequence (DNA): TGTGCCAGCAGTGGACAGGGGTCCCCCTACAATGAGCAGTTCTTC. Translation gives CASSGQGSPYNEQFF. Together with reference TRBV2 and TRBJ2-1, the CDR3 gives the full variable domain: EPEVTQTPSHQVTQMGQEVILRCVPISNHLYFYWYRQILGQKVEFLVSFYNNEISEKSEIFDDQFSVERPDGSNFTLKIRSTKLEDSAMYFCASSGQGSPYNEQFFGPGTRLTVL.